This is a list of T cell receptor beta chains from one sample in a study of OX40 agonist ivuxolimab in advanced cancers. Sequencing used immunoSEQ multiplex PCR; TCRdb keeps in-frame clones, though not all of them. The table has just under 55,000 clones, roughly 80% seen once; the top ten hold roughly 4.6%. The material sequenced was CD4+ or CD8+ T cells sorted from blood, taken in a trial of the OX40 agonist ivuxolimab. The origin of the receptors is an adult with an advanced solid tumor such as melanoma, head and neck, liver or kidney cancer. Both conserved end residues are part of each CDR3. Expanded clones get a size class; other rows say once, few or many, or leave the size out.

abundance	j_gene	v_gene	CDR3aa
-	TRBJ2-1	TRBV5-1	CASSLHRVGEQFF
-	TRBJ1-1	TRBV29-1	CSVPSTGNTEAFF
-	TRBJ2-4	TRBV7-9	CASSTPDRGAIQYF
once	TRBJ2-3	TRBV5-1	CASSRQGTDTQYF
-	TRBJ1-1	TRBV29-1	CSVGAGGGGTEAFF
-	TRBJ1-2	TRBV6-5	CASSRDRENYGYTF
-	TRBJ1-4	TRBV4-1	CASSQVLQLNEKLFF
-	TRBJ2-1	TRBV7-2	CASSLGRRTSGHNNEQFF
-	TRBJ1-5	TRBV10-3	CAISEEKRNQPQHF
-	TRBJ1-5	TRBV4-2	CASSQPQGGQPQHF
-	TRBJ1-1	TRBV18	CASSPQGSDTEAFF
-	TRBJ1-2	TRBV28	CASTLETSGTGNGYGYTF
-	TRBJ2-7	TRBV18	CASSQGSGPQYF
few	TRBJ1-5	TRBV28	CASRPQSGTGINQPQHF
-	TRBJ2-7	TRBV29-1	CSVEREQSYEQYF
-	TRBJ2-1	TRBV10-2	CASKGNKGNDEQFF
-	TRBJ1-2	TRBV2	CASSRVGYGYTF
-	TRBJ2-1	TRBV6-6	CASIFHNEQFF
-	TRBJ2-5	TRBV5-1	CASSPAEAFYRGTQYF
few	TRBJ1-2	TRBV27	CASSSLSLTDLYGYTF
-	TRBJ1-5	TRBV19	CASSIGQGRINQPQHF
-	TRBJ1-1	TRBV7-9	CASGRATEAFF
-	TRBJ2-3	TRBV28	CASSPDRVSTDTQYF
-	TRBJ2-5	TRBV5-4	CASSLALGGAGETQYF
-	TRBJ1-4	TRBV7-6	CASSYTEKLFF
-	TRBJ2-1	TRBV7-2	CASSSGRLNEQFF
-	TRBJ1-1	TRBV7-2	CASSENRDTEAFF
-	TRBJ1-1	TRBV7-2	CASSLDSGRTEAFF
-	TRBJ1-2	TRBV6-5	CASSYVPPKDYGYTF
-	TRBJ2-1	TRBV5-5	CASSLWLNVENEQFF
-	TRBJ1-5	TRBV6-1	CASSGDGLSNQPQHF
-	TRBJ1-5	TRBV28	CASSRIQPQHF
-	TRBJ1-6	TRBV2	CASSEEVLSYNSPLHF